The text below deals with one T cell receptor (beta chain). Looked up from germline, CDR1 is KGHDR and CDR2 is SFDVKD. This CDR3 contains 16 residues. The trim removed 4 bases at V and 0 bases at J, leaving 4 bases unmatched. TCRdb re-called the 5' RACE reads with MiXCR, one entry per CDR3 protein. The profile shows some 30,000 distinct CDR3 sequences, roughly 25% of them singletons. The rearrangement links TRBV24-1 to TRBJ2-1, with TRBD2 matching 8 bases. Material: naive CD4+ T cells sorted from a lymph node. Subset denoted: naive CD4+ T cells, CD4+CD45RA+CD25-. This clonotype was obtained from a female donor with breast cancer. The DNA of the CDR3 is TGTGCCACCAGTGACCGGAGCGGGAGCTCCTACAATGAGCAGTTCTTC. Translated: CATSDRSGSSYNEQFF.